Below are 26 T cell receptor beta chains sequenced from a single sample in a study of OX40 agonist ivuxolimab in advanced cancers. Profiled with immunoSEQ multiplex PCR; TCRdb holds only in-frame clones, not every one. The data contain 45,000 to 60,000 clones, under 90% of them singletons. The input for sequencing was CD4+ or CD8+ T cells sorted from blood, taken in a trial of the OX40 agonist ivuxolimab. These receptors were taken from an adult with an advanced solid tumor such as melanoma, head and neck, liver or kidney cancer.

This clone has just one count. The chain combines TRBV30 with TRBJ1-2; D might be TRBD1 (6 bases). V shed 1 base and J shed 5 bases, with 17 bases lying between them. This CDR3 contains 15 residues. Germline values: CDR1 GTSNPN, CDR2 SVGIG (reference sequence). The CDR3: CAWSGGAGIGYGYTF. The CDR3 coding sequence is TGTGCCTGGAGTGGGGGGGCAGGCATAGGTTATGGCTACACCTTC.

The chain is built from TRBV10-3 and TRBJ2-3, with 7 bases matching TRBD1. The ends lost 2 bases at V and 2 bases at J; junction bases unmatched: 7. CDR1 and CDR2 (germline): ENHRY, SYGVKD. The CDR3 length is 16 residues. CDR3 nucleotide sequence: TGTGCCATCAGTGAGCAAGGGGGACAGAACACAGATACGCAGTATTTT. Translation gives CAISEQGGQNTDTQYF.

The chain has TRBV28 and TRBJ2-3; 15 bases match TRBD2. V shed 5 bases, J shed 6 bases, and the junction held 21 bases outside the gene matches. CDR3 length: 21 residues. Looked up from germline, CDR1 is MDHEN and CDR2 is SYDVKM. CDR3 bases: TGTGCCAGCAGTGGATACGGGACTAGCGGGGGGCAAACCCAACCCCCGGATACGCAGTATTTT. Its protein product is CASSGYGTSGGQTQPPDTQYF.

This sequence joins TRBV28 and TRBJ2-7; 10 bases are a match to TRBD2. This CDR3 contains 16 residues. Germline V CDR1 and CDR2: MDHEN, SYDVKM. With 4 bases clipped from V and 3 bases from J, the junction kept 9 bases outside the gene matches. The CDR3, as DNA: TGTGCCAGCAGTTCGGCTAGCGGGGGCAAAGGCTACGAGCAGTACTTC. It yields the protein CASSSASGGKGYEQYF.

The chain recombines TRBV5-1 with TRBJ1-5; no clear D gene. Trimming pared 0 bases from V and 5 bases from J, leaving 6 bases between. Germline loops: CDR1 SGHRS, CDR2 YFSETQ. The CDR3 sequence is 13 residues long. The CDR3, as DNA: TGCGCCAGCAGCTTGGTGTACGATCAGCCCCAGCATTTT. Protein product: CASSLVYDQPQHF.

The chain links TRBV7-9 to TRBJ1-2; no clear D gene. V was cut by 2 bases and J by 5 bases, with 21 bases left in between. Germline CDR1 reads SEHNR; CDR2 reads FQNEAQ (reference sequence). This CDR3 spans 17 amino acids. Here the CDR3 DNA reads TGTGCCAGCAGCTTAACCTACCAAGGGAGAGTCCCTTATGGCTACACCTTC. Encoded protein: CASSLTYQGRVPYGYTF.

This rearrangement joins TRBV4-1 to TRBJ2-3; 8 nucleotides align to TRBD1. Trimming removed 4 bases from V and 2 bases from J; junction bases left unmatched: 8. The V gene's germline CDR1 is MGHRA and CDR2 YSYEKL. CDR3 length: 16 residues. The CDR3 region is CASSPGQGPYTDTQYF. The DNA of the CDR3 is TGCGCCAGCAGCCCAGGACAGGGTCCCTACACAGATACGCAGTATTTT.

The chain couples TRBV4-1 to TRBJ2-3; D possibly corresponds to TRBD2 (5 bases). Germline values: CDR1 MGHRA, CDR2 YSYEKL. Trimming took off 3 bases at V and 6 bases at J, with 10 bases between the two ends. The CDR3 is 13 residues long. This CDR3 is CASSQGDVDTQYF. The DNA of the CDR3 is TGCGCCAGCAGCCAGGGAGACGTCGATACGCAGTATTTT.

The J gene is TRBJ1-6, the V gene TRBV2; 8 nucleotides line up with TRBD1. The germline V gene has CDR1 SNHLY and CDR2 FYNNEI. CDR3 length equals 15 residues. V shed 5 bases and J 4 bases; nucleotides not matched to a gene: 4. DNA of the CDR3: TGTGCCAGCAGTTCAGGGGGCGGGTATAATTCACCCCTCCACTTT. Protein sequence: CASSSGGGYNSPLHF.

This sequence joins TRBV5-6 and TRBJ2-5; 14 nucleotides agree with TRBD2. V lost 4 bases to trimming and J lost 1 base; unmatched junction nucleotides: 12. The CDR3 spans 19 residues. CDR1 is SGHDT, CDR2 YYEEEE, per germline. The CDR3 region is CASSPTRTSGRYPQETQYF. CDR3 coding DNA: TGTGCCAGCAGCCCGACCAGGACTAGCGGGAGGTACCCCCAAGAGACCCAGTACTTC.

The chain uses TRBV11-3 and TRBJ2-1; 10 nucleotides line up with TRBD1. V was pared by 5 bases and J by 7 bases, with 2 bases of the junction left unmatched. The CDR3 consists of 13 residues. CDR1 is SGHNT and CDR2 is YENEEA in the germline V gene. The CDR3, as DNA: TGTGCCAGCAGCCGGACAGGGGGAAATGAGCAGTTCTTC. Translated: CASSRTGGNEQFF. The full variable domain, its missing parts supplied by reference TRBV11-3 and TRBJ2-1, is EAGVVQSPRYKIIEKKQPVAFWCNPISGHNTLYWYLQNLGQGPELLIRYENEEAVDDSQLPKDRFSAERLKGVDSTLKIQPAELGDSAVYLCASSRTGGNEQFFGPGTRLTVL.

A few counts support this clone. The rearrangement joins TRBV19 to TRBJ1-2, with a possible D match to TRBD1 (5 bases). The CDR3 loop spans 16 amino acids. The V and J ends lost 7 bases and 4 bases respectively, with 22 bases between them. CDR1 is LNHDA and CDR2 is SQIVND in the germline V gene (reference sequence). CDR3 loop: CASTPGAGGLPYGYTF. CDR3 nucleotides: TGTGCCAGTACCCCCGGGGCAGGCGGTCTTCCCTATGGCTACACCTTC.

The rearrangement links TRBV2 to TRBJ1-1, with D unclear. The V end was cut by 3 bases, the J end by 1 base, with 6 bases between. Germline values: CDR1 SNHLY, CDR2 FYNNEI. The CDR3 totals 13 residues. The CDR3 nucleotides read TGTGCCAGCAGTGAGAGATGGAACACTGAAGCTTTCTTT. It encodes CASSERWNTEAFF.

The chain's CDR3 is CASSLGTVGLAGVNEQFF. In nucleotides, the CDR3 is TGTGCCAGCAGCTTAGGGACGGTGGGACTAGCGGGAGTCAATGAGCAGTTCTTC. The genes are TRBV11-3 and TRBJ2-1, with 14 bases identical to TRBD2. The CDR3 is made up of 18 amino acids. Trimming cost V 1 base and J 6 bases; bases outside gene matches: 8. In germline, CDR1 is SGHNT, CDR2 YENEEA. The variable domain in full, completed from reference TRBV11-3 and TRBJ2-1, reads EAGVVQSPRYKIIEKKQPVAFWCNPISGHNTLYWYLQNLGQGPELLIRYENEEAVDDSQLPKDRFSAERLKGVDSTLKIQPAELGDSAVYLCASSLGTVGLAGVNEQFFGPGTRLTVL.

About this clone: The junction departs from the called germline gene at one end, perhaps through a read error. This chain uses TRBV7-7 with TRBJ2-2, with TRBD2 matching 7 bases. In germline, CDR1 is SSHAT, CDR2 FNYEAQ (reference sequence). CDR3 length: 15 amino acids. CDR3 loop: CASSLGEGRSGELFF. DNA for the CDR3: TGTGCTAGCAGCTTGGGGGAGGGCCGTTCCGGGGAGCTGTTTTTT. The full variable domain, completed using reference TRBV7-7 and TRBJ2-2, is GAGVSQSPRYKVTKRGQDVTLRCDPISSHATLYWYQQALGQGPEFLTYFNYEAQPDKSGLPSDRFSAERPEGSISTLTIQRTEQRDSAMYRCASSLGEGRSGELFFGEGSRLTVL.

The rearrangement uses TRBV28 and TRBJ1-3, with TRBD1 matching 7 bases. CDR1 and CDR2 from the germline V gene are MDHEN and SYDVKM. CDR3 size: 14 residues. With V trimmed by 5 bases and J by 2 bases, 3 bases remained unmatched. The CDR3 spells CASSTGTAGNTIYF. In DNA, the CDR3 is TGTGCCAGCAGTACCGGGACAGCTGGAAACACCATATATTTT. Full variable domain (remainder filled in from reference TRBV28 and TRBJ1-3): DVKVTQSSRYLVKRTGEKVFLECVQDMDHENMFWYRQDPGLGLRLIYFSYDVKMKEKGDIPEGYSVSREKKERFSLILESASTNQTSMYLCASSTGTAGNTIYFGEGSWLTVV.

This sequence joins TRBV28 and TRBJ1-1; no reliable D call. V lost 7 bases to trimming and J lost 0 bases, with 9 bases between them. CDR3 length: 13 residues. Germline assignment: CDR1 MDHEN and CDR2 SYDVKM. This chain's CDR3 is CASTLALNTEAFF. CDR3 sequence (DNA): TGTGCCAGCACCCTGGCCCTGAACACTGAAGCTTTCTTT.

V gene TRBV5-4 combines with J gene TRBJ1-5, with D unclear. The germline V gene encodes CDR1 SGHNT and CDR2 YYREEE (reference sequence). V lost 0 bases and J 0 bases, leaving 10 bases between the germline ends. The CDR3 runs 16 residues. CDR3 DNA sequence: TGTGCCAGCAGCTTGGCCGCGGGAAATAGCAATCAGCCCCAGCATTTT. Its translation is CASSLAAGNSNQPQHF.

Only a few counts were recorded for this clone. V and J are TRBV11-2 and TRBJ2-5; the D is unclear. The CDR3 runs 15 residues. Germline assignment: CDR1 SGHAT and CDR2 FQNNGV. Trimming pared 4 bases from V and 1 base from J, leaving 13 bases between. CDR3 residues: CASSSGFSVQETQYF. CDR3 DNA sequence: TGTGCCAGCAGCTCCGGGTTTTCCGTCCAAGAGACCCAGTACTTC.

This clone was counted between two and nine times. The rearrangement links TRBV29-1 to TRBJ2-1; TRBD2 is a possible D gene (5 bases). This CDR3 spans 15 amino acids. Germline-derived CDR1 and CDR2 are SQVTM and ANQGSEA. CDR3 protein: CALSGGEGSYNEQFF. The CDR3 DNA follows: TGCGCCCTTAGTGGCGGAGAGGGATCCTACAATGAGCAGTTCTTC.

This chain connects TRBV19 to TRBJ2-5; 7 positions agree with TRBD1. Trimming removed 8 bases from V and 5 bases from J; junction bases left unmatched: 11. Germline loops: CDR1 LNHDA, CDR2 SQIVND (reference sequence). The CDR3 totals 14 residues. The CDR3 nucleotides are TGTGCCAGTGGGAGACAGGGTTTTTCGGAGACCCAGTACTTC. Translation: CASGRQGFSETQYF. Together with reference TRBV19 and TRBJ2-5, the CDR3 gives the full variable domain: DGGITQSPKYLFRKEGQNVTLSCEQNLNHDAMYWYRQDPGQGLRLIYYSQIVNDFQKGDIAEGYSVSREKKESFPLTVTSAQKNPTAFYLCASGRQGFSETQYFGPGTRLLVL.

The genes are TRBV19 and TRBJ2-1, with a possible D match to TRBD1 (5 bases). V gave up 2 bases and J gave up 4 bases, with 12 bases separating them. Per germline, CDR1 LNHDA and CDR2 SQIVND (reference sequence). This CDR3 region has 15 residues. The CDR3 sequence: CASSIPGIPYNEQFF. CDR3 nucleotides: TGTGCCAGTAGTATACCAGGGATCCCTTACAATGAGCAGTTCTTC.

V gene TRBV20-1 combines with J gene TRBJ1-4; no clear D gene. Germline V lookup: CDR1 DFQATT, CDR2 SNEGSKA (reference sequence). V was clipped by 0 bases and J by 13 bases, with 9 bases between them. The CDR3 contains 11 residues. DNA of the CDR3: TGCAGTGCTAGAGATTTAGACCGACTGTTTTTT. It encodes CSARDLDRLFF.

The V call is TRBV19, the J call TRBJ1-5, with TRBD1 identical over 8 bases. Germline-derived CDR1 and CDR2 are LNHDA and SQIVND (reference sequence). The CDR3 is 16 amino acids. J was trimmed by 6 bases and V by 5 bases; bases with no gene match: 12. The CDR3 reads CASSPRADRVGQPQHF. Written as DNA, the CDR3 is TGTGCCAGTAGTCCCCGCGCGGACAGGGTAGGTCAGCCCCAGCATTTT.

This clone came up once. CDR3 sequence reads: CASSRRGGRETQYF. The CDR3 bases are TGTGCCAGCAGTCGGCGGGGGGGCCGCGAGACCCAGTACTTC. The rearrangement uses TRBV2 and TRBJ2-5, with TRBD2 matching over 9 bases. The CDR3 has 14 residues. V lost 5 bases, J lost 5 bases, and 6 bases stayed unmatched. Germline CDR1 and CDR2: SNHLY and FYNNEI. Looking up the rest from reference TRBV2 and TRBJ2-5 gives the full variable domain: EPEVTQTPSHQVTQMGQEVILRCVPISNHLYFYWYRQILGQKVEFLVSFYNNEISEKSEIFDDQFSVERPDGSNFTLKIRSTKLEDSAMYFCASSRRGGRETQYFGPGTRLLVL.

The chain couples TRBV20-1 to TRBJ2-2; D is possibly TRBD1 (5 bases). With 0 bases removed from V and 10 bases from J, the gap between germline ends came to 6 bases. The CDR3 contains 11 residues. Looked up from germline, CDR1 is DFQATT and CDR2 is SNEGSKA (reference sequence). CDR3 in DNA: TGCAGTGCTAGAGAAGGGGAGGAGCTGTTTTTT. It codes for CSAREGEELFF.